The 16 T cell receptor beta chains reported below all come from one sample, sequenced in a study of cytomegalovirus exposure and HLA in healthy donors. The protocol was immunoSEQ multiplex PCR, while the TCRdb copy is restricted to in-frame clones and leaves out a portion. The sample holds 120,000 or so clones, roughly 90% seen once. Sequenced material: PBMCs. These receptors originate from a woman between 18 and 29 years old in good health and CMV-seronegative.

This chain uses TRBV7-6 with TRBJ2-2; D is unclear. From germline, CDR1 is SGHVS and CDR2 FNYEAQ. Trimming took off 0 bases at V and 0 bases at J, with 8 bases between the two ends. The CDR3 covers 16 residues. The CDR3 sequence is CASSLAYQTNTGELFF. The CDR3 nucleotides read TGTGCCAGCAGCTTAGCGTACCAGACGAACACCGGGGAGCTGTTTTTT. Full variable domain (remainder filled in from reference TRBV7-6 and TRBJ2-2): GAGVSQSPRYKVTKRGQDVALRCDPISGHVSLYWYRQALGQGPEFLTYFNYEAQQDKSGLPNDRFSAERPEGSISTLTIQRTEQRDSAMYRCASSLAYQTNTGELFFGEGSRLTVL.

V gene TRBV6-5 combines with J gene TRBJ2-7, with TRBD1 matching 11 bases. This CDR3 is built from 15 residues. CDR1 and CDR2 (germline): MNHEY, SVGAGI. The V gene end was trimmed by 5 bases and the J gene end by 0 bases; junction bases not matched to a gene: 3. CDR3 sequence reads: CASSRGQGASYEQYF. The CDR3, as DNA: TGTGCCAGCAGTCGAGGACAGGGGGCCTCCTACGAGCAGTACTTC.

This chain links TRBV11-3 with TRBJ2-6; 7 bases match TRBD2. CDR3 size: 16 residues. Germline CDR1 and CDR2: SGHNT and YENEEA. V gave up 1 base and J gave up 1 base; unmatched junction bases: 1. CDR3 sequence (DNA): TGTGCCAGCAGCTTAGGGCGGGGGTCTGGGGCCAACGTCCTGACTTTC. It translates to CASSLGRGSGANVLTF.

V usage is TRBV19 and J usage is TRBJ1-1; D may be TRBD1 (6 bases). This CDR3 has 15 residues. The V and J ends lost 3 bases and 6 bases respectively, with 17 bases between them. The germline CDR1 and CDR2 sequences are LNHDA and SQIVND (reference sequence). Written as DNA, the CDR3 is TGTGCCAGTAGTATTAATCAGGGGACATCGGCTGAAGCTTTCTTT. This translates into CASSINQGTSAEAFF.

The rearrangement links TRBV28 to TRBJ2-2, with TRBD1 matching over 7 bases. J gave up 1 base and V 6 bases, and 8 bases lay outside the gene matches. Germline-derived CDR1 and CDR2 are MDHEN and SYDVKM. The CDR3 runs 16 residues. As DNA, the CDR3 is TGTGCCAGCAGCTCACCGGGACAGTGGAACACCGGGGAGCTGTTTTTT. Translation: CASSSPGQWNTGELFF.

On this clone: An end of the junction does not agree with germline; a read error may underlie this. The rearrangement uses TRBV5-1 and TRBJ1-1; TRBD1 might be the D (6 bases). The germline gives CDR1 SGHRS, CDR2 YFSETQ. CDR3 length: 15 amino acids. CDR3 nucleotides: TGCGCCAGCGGCTTATCTGGACAGATGAACACTGAAGCTTTCTTT. Translating it yields CASGLSGQMNTEAFF. The variable domain in full, with the rest retrieved from reference TRBV5-1 and TRBJ1-1, is KAGVTQTPRYLIKTRGQQVTLSCSPISGHRSVSWYQQTPGQGLQFLFEYFSETQRNKGNFPGRFSGRQFSNSRSEMNVSTLELGDSALYLCASGLSGQMNTEAFFGQGTRLTVV.

The chain is built from TRBV6-1 and TRBJ1-5; 9 nucleotides line up with TRBD1. The J segment lost 4 bases and the V segment lost 1 base, leaving 5 bases of the junction unmatched. The germline V gene has CDR1 MNHNS and CDR2 SASEGT. The CDR3 has 16 amino acids. The CDR3 loop is CASSEEGGQGNQPQHF. In DNA form, the CDR3 reads TGTGCCAGCAGTGAAGAAGGGGGACAGGGAAATCAGCCCCAGCATTTT.

The chain joins TRBV2 to TRBJ2-5; 10 bases are a match to TRBD2. J lost 1 base, V lost 6 bases, and 2 bases had no gene match. Looked up from germline, CDR1 is SNHLY and CDR2 is FYNNEI. The CDR3 has 14 amino acids. The CDR3 is CASSPSGGQETQYF. CDR3 nucleotide sequence: TGTGCCAGCAGCCCTAGCGGGGGCCAAGAGACCCAGTACTTC. The full variable domain, with the rest looked up from reference TRBV2 and TRBJ2-5, is EPEVTQTPSHQVTQMGQEVILRCVPISNHLYFYWYRQILGQKVEFLVSFYNNEISEKSEIFDDQFSVERPDGSNFTLKIRSTKLEDSAMYFCASSPSGGQETQYFGPGTRLLVL.

V gene TRBV18 combines with J gene TRBJ2-7; perhaps TRBD2 as D (7 bases). In germline, CDR1 is KGHSH, CDR2 LQKENI. The CDR3 runs to 13 residues. V lost 3 bases, J lost 9 bases, and 15 bases lay in between. This CDR3 is CASSPPHRGAQYF. The CDR3 region has the DNA TGTGCCAGCTCACCCCCGCATCGGGGGGCGCAGTACTTC.

This sequence joins TRBV28 and TRBJ2-7; 7 bases align to TRBD2. V lost 6 bases, J lost 2 bases, and 7 bases stayed unmatched. From germline, CDR1 is MDHEN and CDR2 SYDVKM. This CDR3 region has 14 residues. The CDR3 region is CASSPGGRAYEQYF. The CDR3 DNA reads TGTGCCAGCAGCCCGGGGGGTAGAGCCTACGAGCAGTACTTC.

This sequence joins TRBV5-4 and TRBJ1-3; 7 bases match TRBD1. CDR1 and CDR2 from the germline V gene are SGHNT and YYREEE (reference sequence). After removal of 3 bases from V and 4 bases from J, the junction contained 4 bases not matched to a gene. This CDR3 spans 14 amino acids. In nucleotides, the CDR3 is TGTGCCAGCAGCTCTTCGACAGGGGGAAACACCATATATTTT. The encoded protein is CASSSSTGGNTIYF.

This chain connects TRBV7-2 to TRBJ1-6, with TRBD1 matching 9 bases. This CDR3 comprises 15 residues. Germline CDR1 SGHTA, CDR2 FQGNSA. V was pared by 1 base and J by 10 bases, with 5 bases of the junction left unmatched. Written as DNA, the CDR3 is TGTGCCAGCAGCTTAGGGCCGACAGGGGGGTCACCCCTCCACTTT. As protein: CASSLGPTGGSPLHF. Filled out from reference TRBV7-2 and TRBJ1-6, the complete variable domain reads GAGVSQSPSNKVTEKGKDVELRCDPISGHTALYWYRQSLGQGLEFLIYFQGNSAPDKSGLPSDRFSAERTGGSVSTLTIQRTQQEDSAVYLCASSLGPTGGSPLHFGNGTRLTVT.

This chain uses TRBV6-1 with TRBJ2-4; D is undetermined. V was pared by 0 bases and J by 1 base, with 13 bases between. CDR1 MNHNS and CDR2 SASEGT come from the germline V gene. The CDR3 runs 17 residues. The CDR3: CASSEAAGSFAKNIQYF. The CDR3 coding sequence is TGTGCCAGCAGTGAAGCGGCCGGGTCCTTTGCCAAAAACATTCAGTACTTC.

V and J are TRBV27 and TRBJ1-5; 10 nucleotides align to TRBD1. This CDR3 contains 16 residues. The germline gives CDR1 MNHEY, CDR2 SMNVEV (reference sequence). V lost 0 bases and J lost 5; bases outside the gene matches: 4. CDR3 in amino acids: CASSLSRTGGDQPQHF. Written as DNA, the CDR3 is TGTGCCAGCAGTTTATCCCGGACAGGGGGGGATCAGCCCCAGCATTTT.

Only one count was recorded for this clone. V and J are TRBV11-3 and TRBJ2-2; a possible D gene is TRBD2 (5 bases). Germline values: CDR1 SGHNT, CDR2 YENEEA. This CDR3 is 16 amino acids long. The ends were cut back, 1 base at V and 5 bases at J, with 14 bases in the middle. This chain's CDR3 is CASSLGNIGVTGELFF. In DNA form, the CDR3 reads TGTGCCAGCAGCTTAGGGAATATCGGGGTTACCGGGGAGCTGTTTTTT.

This clone has only a few counts. V and J are TRBV10-1 and TRBJ2-7; maybe TRBD2 (6 bases). The CDR3 consists of 13 residues. The V end was cut by 4 bases, the J end by 7 bases, with 14 bases between. The germline V gene encodes CDR1 WNHNN and CDR2 SYGVQD (reference sequence). CDR3 sequence reads: CASSAPGRKEQYF. Here the CDR3 DNA reads TGCGCCAGCAGTGCACCGGGGAGGAAAGAGCAGTACTTC.